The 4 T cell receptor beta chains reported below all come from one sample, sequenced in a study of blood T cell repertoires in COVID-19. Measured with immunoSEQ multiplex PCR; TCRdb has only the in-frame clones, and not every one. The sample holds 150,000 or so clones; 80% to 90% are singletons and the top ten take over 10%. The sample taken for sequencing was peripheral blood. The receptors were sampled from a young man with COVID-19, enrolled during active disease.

CDR3 nucleotide sequence: TGTGCCAGCAGCCGAAGGGCCGACAGGGAGTGCTCTGGGGCCAACGTCCTGACTTTC. As protein: CASSRRADRECSGANVLTF. The V and J genes are TRBV3-1 (or the pseudogene TRBV3-2) and TRBJ2-6; TRBD1 aligns across 7 bases. The CDR3 loop spans 19 amino acids. J was trimmed by 0 bases and V by 4 bases; bases with no gene match: 12. Germline CDR1 is LGHDT and CDR2 is YNNKEL (reference sequence).

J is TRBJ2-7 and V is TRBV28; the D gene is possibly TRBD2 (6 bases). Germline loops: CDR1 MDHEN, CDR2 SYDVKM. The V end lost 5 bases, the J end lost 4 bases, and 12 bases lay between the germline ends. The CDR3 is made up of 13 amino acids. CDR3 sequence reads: CASSEGGIYEQYF. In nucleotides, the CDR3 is TGTGCCAGCAGTGAGGGCGGGATATACGAGCAGTACTTC.

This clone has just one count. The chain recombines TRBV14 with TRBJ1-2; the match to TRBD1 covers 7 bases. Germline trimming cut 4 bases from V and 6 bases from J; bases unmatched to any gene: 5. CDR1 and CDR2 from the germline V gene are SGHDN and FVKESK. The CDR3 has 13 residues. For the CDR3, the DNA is TGTGCCAGCAGCCTCACAGGGGAGGATGGCTACACCTTC. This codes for CASSLTGEDGYTF.

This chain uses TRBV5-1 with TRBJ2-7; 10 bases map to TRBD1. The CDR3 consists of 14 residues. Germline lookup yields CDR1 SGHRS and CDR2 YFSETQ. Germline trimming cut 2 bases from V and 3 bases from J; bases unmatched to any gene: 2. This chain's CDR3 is CASSFGQGGYEQYF. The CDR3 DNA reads TGCGCCAGCAGCTTTGGACAGGGGGGCTACGAGCAGTACTTC.